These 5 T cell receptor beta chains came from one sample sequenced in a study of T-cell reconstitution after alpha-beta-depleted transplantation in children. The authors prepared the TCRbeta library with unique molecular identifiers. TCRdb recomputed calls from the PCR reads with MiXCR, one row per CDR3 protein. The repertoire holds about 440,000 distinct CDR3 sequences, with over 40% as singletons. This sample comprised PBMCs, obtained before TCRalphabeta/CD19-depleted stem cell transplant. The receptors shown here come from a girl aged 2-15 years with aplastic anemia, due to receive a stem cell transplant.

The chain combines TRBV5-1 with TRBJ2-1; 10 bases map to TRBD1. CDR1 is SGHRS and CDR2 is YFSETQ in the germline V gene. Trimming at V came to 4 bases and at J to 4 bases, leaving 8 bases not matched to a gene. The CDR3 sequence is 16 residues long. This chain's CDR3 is CASSRDSGQGYNEQFF. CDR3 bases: TGCGCCAGCAGCAGAGATTCGGGACAGGGGTACAATGAGCAGTTCTTC.

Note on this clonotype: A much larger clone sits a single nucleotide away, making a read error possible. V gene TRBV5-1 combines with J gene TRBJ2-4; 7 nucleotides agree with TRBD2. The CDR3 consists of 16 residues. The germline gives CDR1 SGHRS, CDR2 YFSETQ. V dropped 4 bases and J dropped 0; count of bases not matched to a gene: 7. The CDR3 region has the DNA TGCGCCAGCAGCCTCGGGACTAATCTAGCCAAAAACATTCAGTACTTC. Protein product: CASSLGTNLAKNIQYF. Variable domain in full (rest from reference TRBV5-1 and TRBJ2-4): KAGVTQTPRYLIKTRGQQVTLSCSPISGHRSVSWYQQTPGQGLQFLFEYFSETQRNKGNFPGRFSGRQFSNSRSEMNVSTLELGDSALYLCASSLGTNLAKNIQYFGAGTRLSVL.

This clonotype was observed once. DNA of the CDR3: TGTGCCAGTAGTATGCGAGACGGGGGGCCTGGCTACAATGAGCAGTTCTTC. As protein: CASSMRDGGPGYNEQFF. The gene calls are TRBV19 and TRBJ2-1, with TRBD2 as a possible D gene (7 bases). The ends were cut back, 3 bases at V and 3 bases at J, with 18 bases in the middle. From germline, CDR1 is LNHDA and CDR2 SQIVND (reference sequence). The CDR3 is 17 amino acids.

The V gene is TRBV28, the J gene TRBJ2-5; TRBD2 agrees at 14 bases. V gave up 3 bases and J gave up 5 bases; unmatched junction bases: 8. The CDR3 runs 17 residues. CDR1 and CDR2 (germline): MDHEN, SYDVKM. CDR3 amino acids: CASSFLAGTSGSETQYF. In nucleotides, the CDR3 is TGTGCCAGCAGTTTCCTTGCCGGGACTAGCGGGAGCGAGACCCAGTACTTC.

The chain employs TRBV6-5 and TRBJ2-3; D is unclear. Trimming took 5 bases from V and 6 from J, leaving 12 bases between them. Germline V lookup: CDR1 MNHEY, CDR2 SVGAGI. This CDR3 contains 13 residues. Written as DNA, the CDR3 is TGTGCCAGCAGTCACTACTTACACGATACGCAGTATTTT. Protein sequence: CASSHYLHDTQYF.